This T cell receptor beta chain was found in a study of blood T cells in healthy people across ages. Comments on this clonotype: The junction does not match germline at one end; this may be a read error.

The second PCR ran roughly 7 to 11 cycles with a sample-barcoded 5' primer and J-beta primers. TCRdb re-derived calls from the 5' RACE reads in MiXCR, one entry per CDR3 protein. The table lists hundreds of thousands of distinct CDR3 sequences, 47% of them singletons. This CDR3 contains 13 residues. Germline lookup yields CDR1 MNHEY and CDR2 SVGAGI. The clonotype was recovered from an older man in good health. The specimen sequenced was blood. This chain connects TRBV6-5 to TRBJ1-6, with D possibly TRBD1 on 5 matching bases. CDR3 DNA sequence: TGTGCCAGCAATTACTCCCAGGGAGCCACCCTCCACTTT. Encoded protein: CASNYSQGATLHF.